The 11 T cell receptor beta chains reported below all come from one sample, sequenced in a study of blood T cells in healthy people across ages. Then a second PCR, running about 6 to 12 cycles, was carried out with a sample-barcoded 5' primer and a J-beta primer mix. TCRdb itself ran the 5' RACE reads through MiXCR, one entry per CDR3 protein. The sample shows roughly 680,000 distinct CDR3 sequences, 49% of them seen only once. Sequenced input: blood. The receptors stem from a woman aged 60-75 years in good health.

Concerning this clonotype itself: Just one base apart from a much larger clone, this may be a read error. V usage is TRBV5-5 and J usage is TRBJ1-5; TRBD1 matches 8 bases. V shed 4 bases, J shed 2 bases, and the junction held 2 bases outside the gene matches. This CDR3 contains 14 residues. CDR1 SGHKS and CDR2 YYEKEE come from the germline V gene (reference sequence). The CDR3 spells CASSQTGGNQPQHF. CDR3 in DNA: TGTGCCAGCAGCCAGACAGGGGGCAATCAGCCCCAGCATTTT.

This clonotype was observed a few times. This chain joins TRBV29-1 and TRBJ1-1, with a weak D call TRBD1 (5 bases). Germline lookup yields CDR1 SQVTM and CDR2 ANQGSEA. Deletions cut 7 bases from V and 6 bases from J, with 21 bases between. This CDR3 is built from 14 residues. CDR3 amino acids: CSARSARDVAEAFF. CDR3 nucleotides: TGCAGCGCCCGAAGTGCCAGGGATGTAGCTGAAGCTTTCTTT.

This clonotype was found a few times. CDR3 protein: CASRQDLNTEAFF. In DNA, the CDR3 is TGTGCCAGCCGACAGGATTTGAACACTGAAGCTTTCTTT. V usage is TRBV6-6 and J usage is TRBJ1-1, with D possibly being TRBD1 (6 bases). Between the trimmed V and J ends, which lost 8 bases and 0 bases, there was a span of 10 bases. The CDR3 is 13 amino acids. Germline CDR1 MNHNY, CDR2 SVGAGI (reference sequence).

The gene calls are TRBV18 and TRBJ2-5, with 9 bases aligning to TRBD1. The tail of the sequence fits TRBJ2-7 better, so the J call may be wrong. The CDR3 has 14 residues. CDR1 is KGHSH and CDR2 is LQKENI in the germline V gene. CDR3 bases: TGTGCCAGCTCATCGGGACAGGGAGTCTACGAGCAGTACTTC. This encodes CASSSGQGVYEQYF.

The chain recombines TRBV7-3 with TRBJ2-2; perhaps TRBD1 as D (5 bases). Germline assignment: CDR1 SGHTA and CDR2 FQGTGA. V was cut by 3 bases and J by 7 bases, with 12 bases left in between. The CDR3 spans 14 residues. The CDR3 region is CASSFQGRVGELFF. CDR3 coding DNA: TGTGCCAGCAGCTTTCAGGGAAGGGTCGGGGAGCTGTTTTTT. Using reference TRBV7-3 and TRBJ2-2 for the parts outside the CDR3, the full variable domain is GAGVSQTPSNKVTEKGKYVELRCDPISGHTALYWYRQSLGQGPEFLIYFQGTGAADDSGLPNDRFFAVRPEGSVSTLKIQRTERGDSAVYLCASSFQGRVGELFFGEGSRLTVL.

The chain has TRBV12-3 or TRBV12-4 and TRBJ2-1; TRBD2 matches at 7 bases. J was trimmed by 8 bases and V by 6 bases; bases with no gene match: 1. This CDR3 has 11 amino acids. CDR3 sequence: CASSGLDEQFF. In DNA form, the CDR3 reads TGTGCCAGCAGCGGACTAGATGAGCAGTTCTTC.

The chain uses TRBV3-1 and TRBJ2-5; 11 nucleotides line up with TRBD2. Germline V gene sequence: CDR1 LGHDT, CDR2 YNNKEL (reference sequence). This CDR3 region has 15 residues. Germline trimming cut 1 base from V and 11 bases from J; bases unmatched to any gene: 9. CDR3 sequence (DNA): TGTGCCAGCAGCCAAGCGGCTAGCGGGAGGAATGAGCAGTACTTC. It is translated as CASSQAASGRNEQYF.

V usage is TRBV9 and J usage is TRBJ2-2; 16 nucleotides match TRBD2. Trimming cost V 2 bases and J 11 bases; bases outside gene matches: 6. Germline CDR1 reads SGDLS; CDR2 reads YYNGEE. The CDR3 contains 16 residues. Written as DNA, the CDR3 is TGTGCCAGCAGCGTTGGGACTAGCGGGAGGGCCCGAGAGCTGTTTTTT. Its protein is CASSVGTSGRARELFF.

The CDR3 bases are TGTGCCAGCAGCCCTGACTACGGTCTGAACACTGAAGCTTTCTTT. Protein sequence: CASSPDYGLNTEAFF. This chain joins TRBV5-6 and TRBJ1-1; no reliable D call. Trimming stripped 4 bases from V and 0 bases from J, with 13 bases between. The CDR3 totals 15 residues. From germline, CDR1 is SGHDT and CDR2 YYEEEE.

Regarding this clonotype: A read error may be the cause here, since a much bigger clone is one base away. For the CDR3, the DNA is TGTGCCAGCAGCGTAGAAGGGACCTTCCGAGAGACCCAGTACTTC. Encoded protein: CASSVEGTFRETQYF. The rearrangement uses TRBV9 and TRBJ2-5; D might be TRBD1 or TRBD2, each matching 5 bases. CDR1 is SGDLS and CDR2 is YYNGEE in the germline V gene. V dropped 0 bases and J dropped 4 bases, with 13 bases sitting between them. The CDR3 spans 15 residues.

The J gene is TRBJ2-1, the V gene TRBV20-1, with no clear D. CDR1 is DFQATT, CDR2 SNEGSKA, per germline (reference sequence). Trimming took off 3 bases at V and 9 bases at J, with 6 bases between the two ends. The CDR3 consists of 10 residues. The CDR3 here is CSASVSEQFF. The CDR3 DNA follows: TGCAGTGCTAGCGTGAGTGAGCAGTTCTTC.